The TCR beta chain under discussion was sequenced for a study of PD-1 blockade in classical Hodgkin lymphoma. Study-level background: Patients received nivolumab 3 mg/kg intravenously every 2 weeks.

This table comes from immunoSEQ multiplex PCR, and its TCRdb copy is limited to in-frame clones, with some not included. This sample has more than 1,500 clones, with around 81% found just once. Every single patient, without exception, relapsed after autologous stem cell transplantation, and brentuximab vedotin exposure varied. This CDR3 region has 12 residues. The V gene's germline CDR1 is SQVTM and CDR2 ANQGSEA. J gave up 7 bases and V 7 bases, and 7 bases lay outside the gene matches. The receptor was isolated from a human donor with classical Hodgkin lymphoma. V and J are TRBV29-1 and TRBJ2-7; 10 positions agree with TRBD2. The input for sequencing was peripheral blood mononuclear cells (PBMCs), taken at baseline. CDR3 DNA sequence: TGCAGCGCTAGCGGGGGAATTGGGGAGCAGTACTTC. This gives the protein CSASGGIGEQYF.